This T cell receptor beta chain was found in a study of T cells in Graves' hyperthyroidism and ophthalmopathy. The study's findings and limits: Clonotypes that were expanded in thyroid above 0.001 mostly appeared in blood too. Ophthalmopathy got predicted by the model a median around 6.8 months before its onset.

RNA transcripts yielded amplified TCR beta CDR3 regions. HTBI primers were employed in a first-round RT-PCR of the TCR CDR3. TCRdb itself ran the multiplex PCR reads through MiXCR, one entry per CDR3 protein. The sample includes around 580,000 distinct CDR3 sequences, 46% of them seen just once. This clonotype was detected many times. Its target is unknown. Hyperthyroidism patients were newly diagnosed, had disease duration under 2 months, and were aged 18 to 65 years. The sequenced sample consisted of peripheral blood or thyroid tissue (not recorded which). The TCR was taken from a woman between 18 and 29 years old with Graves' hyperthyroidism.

CDR3 coding DNA: TGTGCCAGCAGCCGACCCCTGCTGGGGAGCAAGCAGTACTTC. As protein: CASSRPLLGSKQYF. The V gene is TRBV11-3, the J gene TRBJ2-7; D perhaps matches TRBD2 (5 bases). The CDR3 covers 14 residues. V lost 5 bases, J lost 8 bases, and 19 bases lay in between. Germline CDR1 and CDR2: SGHNT and YENEEA.